The 31 T cell receptor beta chains below all came from one sample that was sequenced in a study of T cell repertoires in cytomegalovirus infection. Their antigens remain unidentified. In TCRdb, the reads were re-called with MiXCR into one record per CDR3 protein. Here the sample spans approximately 1,000,000 distinct CDR3 sequences, roughly 31% being singletons. The sequenced sample was cultured CD8+ T cells from PBMCs, obtained from culture after CMV antigen stimulation. The source of these receptors is a human donor in good health (CMV status not recorded). Some clones in this sample may be carry-over from other donors' samples.

This clonotype turned up a few times. This chain joins TRBV7-9 and TRBJ1-5; D might be TRBD1 (5 bases). Germline values: CDR1 SEHNR, CDR2 FQNEAQ (reference sequence). The CDR3 runs 17 residues. V was trimmed by 5 bases and J by 5 bases, leaving 22 bases between them. CDR3 sequence (DNA): TGTGCCAGCAGCGGACCCAGGGACCCTCCTTCGGATCAGCCCCAGCATTTT. It codes for CASSGPRDPPSDQPQHF.

The CDR3 sequence: CASSEYILAGGHYEQYF. CDR3 DNA sequence: TGTGCCAGCAGTGAATATATCCTAGCGGGGGGGCATTACGAGCAGTACTTC. The chain carries TRBV25-1 and TRBJ2-7; 12 bases map to TRBD2. J was trimmed by 4 bases and V by 0 bases; bases with no gene match: 7. This CDR3 has 17 amino acids. Germline CDR1 reads MGHDK; CDR2 reads SYGVNS.

Only a few counts were recorded for this clonotype. This chain uses TRBV12-3 or TRBV12-4 with TRBJ1-5; D is uncertain. V was pared by 6 bases and J by 7 bases, with 16 bases between. The CDR3 sequence is 14 residues long. CDR3 in DNA: TGTGCCAGCAGCACCGGCGGGGTTTTCCAGCCCCAGCATTTT. Its translation: CASSTGGVFQPQHF.

This clonotype was observed at least ten times. This chain connects TRBV7-8 to TRBJ2-2; the match to TRBD2 covers 10 bases. CDR1 SGHVS and CDR2 FQNEAQ come from the germline V gene. This CDR3 is built from 16 residues. The V gene end was trimmed by 1 base and the J gene end by 3 bases; junction bases not matched to a gene: 2. This CDR3 reads CASSLELAGYTGELFF. The CDR3 coding sequence is TGTGCCAGCAGCTTAGAACTAGCGGGGTACACCGGGGAGCTGTTTTTT.

The genes are TRBV7-9 and TRBJ1-1; D might be TRBD1 (6 bases). Germline V gene sequence: CDR1 SEHNR, CDR2 FQNEAQ (reference sequence). The ends were cut back, 4 bases at V and 0 bases at J, with 21 bases in the middle. The CDR3 length is 18 residues. The CDR3: CASSSRDTRYFMNTEAFF. In nucleotides, the CDR3 is TGTGCCAGCAGCTCCCGGGACACAAGATATTTCATGAACACTGAAGCTTTCTTT. The full variable domain, with the rest looked up from reference TRBV7-9 and TRBJ1-1, is DTGVSQNPRHKITKRGQNVTFRCDPISEHNRLYWYRQTLGQGPEFLTYFQNEAQLEKSRLLSDRFSAERPKGSFSTLEIQRTEQGDSAMYLCASSSRDTRYFMNTEAFFGQGTRLTVV.

This clonotype was seen a handful of times. Here the CDR3 DNA reads TGTGCCAGCACCGCGGGAATTGGCAATCAGCCCCAGCATTTT. Its translation is CASTAGIGNQPQHF. This chain links TRBV12-3 or TRBV12-4 with TRBJ1-5; no clear D gene. The CDR3 is 14 residues long. The V end was cut by 7 bases, the J end by 2 bases, with 12 bases between.

This clonotype was recorded a few times. As DNA, the CDR3 is TGCGCCAGCAGCCAATTGTGGGGGGGATCTGAAGCTTTCTTT. It codes for CASSQLWGGSEAFF. This rearrangement joins TRBV4-1 to TRBJ1-1, with a possible D match to TRBD1 (5 bases). This CDR3 has 14 residues. The V end lost 2 bases, the J end lost 6 bases, and 13 bases lay between the germline ends. The germline V gene has CDR1 MGHRA and CDR2 YSYEKL.

This clonotype has more than one count but fewer than ten. The chain recombines TRBV6-5 with TRBJ1-1; D might be TRBD1 (5 bases). There are 12 residues in the CDR3. The V gene lost 2 bases and the J gene lost 7 bases, with 8 bases spanning the gap. Germline V lookup: CDR1 MNHEY, CDR2 SVGAGI. The CDR3 DNA follows: TGTGCCAGCAGTTACCGGGGGGGTGAAGCTTTCTTT. As protein: CASSYRGGEAFF.

At least ten counts were recorded for this clonotype. The chain is built from TRBV12-3 or TRBV12-4 and TRBJ1-2; D might be TRBD1 (6 bases). The V end lost 4 bases, the J end lost 8 bases, and 14 bases lay between the germline ends. The CDR3 has 13 amino acids. CDR3 loop: CASSSGTITGYTF. The DNA for the CDR3 is TGTGCCAGCAGTTCCGGGACAATCACGGGCTACACCTTC.

This chain connects TRBV12-3 or TRBV12-4 to TRBJ2-7; a weak D match, TRBD1 (5 bases). The CDR3 loop spans 13 amino acids. The CDR3 nucleotides read TGTGCCAACAGTTTGGGGCAGGCCTACGAGCAGTACGTC. Translation: CANSLGQAYEQYV.

This clonotype has just one count. A clone one base away is much larger, so this may be a read error. The J gene is TRBJ2-7, the V gene TRBV7-6, with 8 bases identical to TRBD1. Germline trimming cut 4 bases from V and 5 bases from J; bases unmatched to any gene: 10. Germline V gene sequence: CDR1 SGHVS, CDR2 FNYEAQ. The CDR3 has 15 residues. The CDR3 coding sequence is TGTGCCAGCAGCTCAGGGCAGGGGGCGATAAACGAGCAGTACTTC. Translation: CASSSGQGAINEQYF.

This clonotype appeared many times. The chain uses TRBV7-2 and TRBJ2-5; 9 bases map to TRBD1. Losses at the gene ends were 4 bases for V and 5 bases for J; bases not matched to a gene: 5. CDR3 size: 14 residues. Germline V gives CDR1 SGHTA, CDR2 FQGNSA. CDR3 protein: CASSWTGVGETQYF. Here the CDR3 DNA reads TGTGCCAGCAGCTGGACAGGGGTCGGGGAGACCCAGTACTTC.

This clonotype appeared many times. This sequence joins TRBV7-2 and TRBJ1-3; TRBD1 aligns across 7 bases. The germline gives CDR1 SGHTA, CDR2 FQGNSA. Unmatched junction bases numbered 3, after V lost 2 bases and J lost 2 bases. This CDR3 spans 15 amino acids. As DNA, the CDR3 is TGTGCCAGCAGCTTAAACAGGGGAGCTGGAAACACCATATATTTT. As protein: CASSLNRGAGNTIYF. Full variable domain (outside the CDR3, taken from reference TRBV7-2 and TRBJ1-3): GAGVSQSPSNKVTEKGKDVELRCDPISGHTALYWYRQSLGQGLEFLIYFQGNSAPDKSGLPSDRFSAERTGGSVSTLTIQRTQQEDSAVYLCASSLNRGAGNTIYFGEGSWLTVV.

The V call is TRBV28, the J call TRBJ2-1; 7 positions agree with TRBD2. From germline, CDR1 is MDHEN and CDR2 SYDVKM. The CDR3 has 12 amino acids. V lost 8 bases to trimming and J lost 7 bases; unmatched junction nucleotides: 5. The CDR3 region is CASPYGGNEQFF. The CDR3 nucleotides are TGTGCCAGCCCCTACGGGGGGAATGAGCAGTTCTTC.

This clonotype appeared once. The junction departs from the called germline gene at one end, perhaps through a read error. The chain links TRBV7-9 to TRBJ2-1; the D gene is possibly TRBD2 (6 bases). The CDR3 has 17 residues. In germline, CDR1 is SEHNR, CDR2 FQNEAQ (reference sequence). CDR3 loop: CANSLAPAGISYNEQFF. The CDR3 DNA is TGTGCCAACAGCTTAGCGCCTGCGGGGATTTCCTACAATGAGCAGTTCTTC.

On this clonotype itself: Given a much more abundant clone one base away, this may be a read error. The gene calls are TRBV7-2 and TRBJ1-1; D call uncertain. V gave up 1 base and J gave up 0 bases, with 15 bases separating them. The CDR3 spans 17 residues. CDR1 is SGHTA and CDR2 is FQGNSA in the germline V gene. The CDR3 nucleotides read TGTGCCAGCAGCTTAGGGTTCAAAACTACTATGAACACTGAAGCTTTCTTT. It yields the protein CASSLGFKTTMNTEAFF.

This clonotype was counted at least ten times. The rearrangement joins TRBV7-8 to TRBJ2-5; D could derive from TRBD1 or TRBD2 (5 bases each). CDR3 length: 14 amino acids. The germline V and J ends were trimmed by 5 bases and 3 bases, with 13 bases remaining between them. Per the germline V gene, CDR1 is SGHVS and CDR2 is FQNEAQ. This CDR3 is CASSPALGEETQYF. The CDR3 DNA reads TGTGCCAGCAGCCCGGCGTTGGGGGAAGAGACCCAGTACTTC.

The CDR3 bases are TGTGCCAGCAGACCTCTAGCGGGGGACCAAGAGACCCAGTACTTC. This translates into CASRPLAGDQETQYF. The chain joins TRBV28 to TRBJ2-5; 10 nucleotides match TRBD2. J was trimmed by 0 bases and V by 6 bases; bases with no gene match: 4. The CDR3 is made up of 15 amino acids. Germline lookup yields CDR1 MDHEN and CDR2 SYDVKM.

This clonotype was seen more than once but under ten times. The chain recombines TRBV6-1 with TRBJ1-1, with 9 bases identical to TRBD1. The CDR3 is made up of 15 amino acids. After removal of 2 bases from V and 6 bases from J, the junction contained 7 bases not matched to a gene. In germline, CDR1 is MNHNS, CDR2 SASEGT. The CDR3 bases are TGTGCCAGCAGTGAAACCACAGGGGGCTTATCTGAAGCTTTCTTT. Protein product: CASSETTGGLSEAFF.

This clonotype was counted once. The rearrangement joins TRBV27 to TRBJ2-1; 8 nucleotides line up with TRBD2. Germline lookup yields CDR1 MNHEY and CDR2 SMNVEV (reference sequence). Trimming removed 5 bases from V and 2 bases from J; junction bases left unmatched: 14. The CDR3 contains 18 residues. The CDR3 reads CASSLPGGVLSPYNEQFF. CDR3 DNA: TGTGCCAGCAGTCTTCCCGGGGGGGTCCTGTCGCCCTACAATGAGCAGTTCTTC.

This rearrangement joins TRBV27 to TRBJ1-5; D unresolved. Germline V CDR1 and CDR2: MNHEY, SMNVEV (reference sequence). V lost 5 bases and J 9 bases, leaving 17 bases between the germline ends. The CDR3 runs 14 residues. CDR3: CASSPLGGQGPQHF. CDR3 coding DNA: TGTGCCAGCAGTCCTCTAGGAGGCCAAGGGCCCCAGCATTTT.

This clonotype was seen more than once but under ten times. The V gene is TRBV15, the J gene TRBJ2-1; weak D call: TRBD2 (5 bases). Germline CDR1 reads LNHNV; CDR2 reads YYDKDF (reference sequence). The V end lost 4 bases, the J end lost 8 bases, and 18 bases lay between the germline ends. CDR3 size: 15 residues. CDR3 amino acids: CATSTASPPADEQFF. CDR3 nucleotide sequence: TGTGCCACCAGCACCGCTAGCCCCCCAGCCGATGAGCAGTTCTTC.

This clonotype showed up just a few times. The chain employs TRBV19 and TRBJ2-2, with TRBD2 matching 7 bases. V was clipped by 0 bases and J by 3 bases; unmatched bases: 4. The CDR3 is 16 residues long. CDR1 and CDR2 (germline): LNHDA, SQIVND (reference sequence). The CDR3 loop is CASSIDPGGYTGELFF. The DNA for the CDR3 is TGTGCCAGTAGTATAGACCCGGGGGGATACACCGGGGAGCTGTTTTTT.

The rearrangement joins TRBV5-1 to TRBJ1-5; D not certain. With 0 bases removed from V and 8 bases from J, the gap between germline ends came to 6 bases. Germline-derived CDR1 and CDR2 are SGHRS and YFSETQ. This CDR3 contains 12 residues. CDR3 DNA sequence: TGCGCCAGCAGCTTGGACGGGAAGCCCCAGCATTTT. This encodes CASSLDGKPQHF.

The chain is built from TRBV2 and TRBJ2-7; TRBD1 might be the D (5 bases). The CDR3 is 11 residues long. The germline V gene has CDR1 SNHLY and CDR2 FYNNEI. Trimming left V 7 bases short and J 2 bases short, with 6 bases between. CDR3 nucleotide sequence: TGTGCCAGCACAGGGCCCTACGAGCAGTACGTC. This codes for CASTGPYEQYV.

This clonotype has a handful of counts. J is TRBJ2-1 and V is TRBV5-1, with TRBD2 matching over 8 bases. J gave up 4 bases and V 0 bases, and 3 bases lay outside the gene matches. Germline V gene lookup returns CDR1 SGHRS and CDR2 YFSETQ. The CDR3 runs 15 residues. CDR3 nucleotide sequence: TGCGCCAGCAGCTTGGCGGGACTAGATTACAATGAGCAGTTCTTC. Encoded protein: CASSLAGLDYNEQFF.

The sample holds many counts of this clonotype. This chain connects TRBV11-2 to TRBJ1-2, with D unresolved. The ends were cut back, 7 bases at V and 8 bases at J, with 14 bases in the middle. The germline gives CDR1 SGHAT, CDR2 FQNNGV. CDR3 size: 12 residues. The CDR3 region has the DNA TGTGCCAGCACCCTCGGTTACGAGGGCTACACCTTC. This translates into CASTLGYEGYTF.

Many counts were recorded for this clonotype. The chain has TRBV7-8 and TRBJ2-4; either TRBD1 or TRBD2 may supply D (5 bases each). V lost 2 bases and J lost 1, with 12 bases in between. CDR3 length: 16 amino acids. Germline CDR1 is SGHVS and CDR2 is FQNEAQ. The DNA of the CDR3 is TGTGCCAGCAGCTTACTGGGCAGGGAGGCCAAAAACATTCAGTACTTC. This encodes CASSLLGREAKNIQYF. Variable domain in full (rest from reference TRBV7-8 and TRBJ2-4): GAGVSQSPRYKVAKRGQDVALRCDPISGHVSLFWYQQALGQGPEFLTYFQNEAQLDKSGLPSDRFFAERPEGSVSTLKIQRTQQEDSAVYLCASSLLGREAKNIQYFGAGTRLSVL.

The gene calls are TRBV5-4 and TRBJ1-2, with TRBD1 matching over 7 bases. The CDR3 totals 15 residues. The germline CDR1 and CDR2 sequences are SGHNT and YYREEE (reference sequence). V lost 5 bases, J lost 7 bases, and 14 bases stayed unmatched. CDR3: CASRNPQGGTGGYTF. CDR3 in DNA: TGTGCCAGCAGAAACCCCCAGGGGGGGACTGGTGGCTACACCTTC.

There are many counts of this clonotype. V usage is TRBV7-8 and J usage is TRBJ1-5; D is possibly TRBD1 (6 bases). CDR3 length equals 13 residues. Trimming pared 5 bases from V and 7 bases from J, leaving 12 bases between. Germline V gene data show CDR1 as SGHVS and CDR2 as FQNEAQ. The CDR3: CASSIQGYQPQHF. CDR3 in DNA: TGTGCCAGCAGCATACAGGGTTACCAGCCCCAGCATTTT.

The table lists this clonotype with a count of one. The chain combines TRBV2 with TRBJ2-3; tentative D call: TRBD2 (5 bases). The V end was cut by 6 bases, the J end by 5 bases, with 21 bases between. This CDR3 contains 16 residues. Germline lookup yields CDR1 SNHLY and CDR2 FYNNEI. CDR3 nucleotides: TGTGCCAGCAGCCCCCCGCCCGGGGTAAATCAAGATACGCAGTATTTT. Translation: CASSPPPGVNQDTQYF.